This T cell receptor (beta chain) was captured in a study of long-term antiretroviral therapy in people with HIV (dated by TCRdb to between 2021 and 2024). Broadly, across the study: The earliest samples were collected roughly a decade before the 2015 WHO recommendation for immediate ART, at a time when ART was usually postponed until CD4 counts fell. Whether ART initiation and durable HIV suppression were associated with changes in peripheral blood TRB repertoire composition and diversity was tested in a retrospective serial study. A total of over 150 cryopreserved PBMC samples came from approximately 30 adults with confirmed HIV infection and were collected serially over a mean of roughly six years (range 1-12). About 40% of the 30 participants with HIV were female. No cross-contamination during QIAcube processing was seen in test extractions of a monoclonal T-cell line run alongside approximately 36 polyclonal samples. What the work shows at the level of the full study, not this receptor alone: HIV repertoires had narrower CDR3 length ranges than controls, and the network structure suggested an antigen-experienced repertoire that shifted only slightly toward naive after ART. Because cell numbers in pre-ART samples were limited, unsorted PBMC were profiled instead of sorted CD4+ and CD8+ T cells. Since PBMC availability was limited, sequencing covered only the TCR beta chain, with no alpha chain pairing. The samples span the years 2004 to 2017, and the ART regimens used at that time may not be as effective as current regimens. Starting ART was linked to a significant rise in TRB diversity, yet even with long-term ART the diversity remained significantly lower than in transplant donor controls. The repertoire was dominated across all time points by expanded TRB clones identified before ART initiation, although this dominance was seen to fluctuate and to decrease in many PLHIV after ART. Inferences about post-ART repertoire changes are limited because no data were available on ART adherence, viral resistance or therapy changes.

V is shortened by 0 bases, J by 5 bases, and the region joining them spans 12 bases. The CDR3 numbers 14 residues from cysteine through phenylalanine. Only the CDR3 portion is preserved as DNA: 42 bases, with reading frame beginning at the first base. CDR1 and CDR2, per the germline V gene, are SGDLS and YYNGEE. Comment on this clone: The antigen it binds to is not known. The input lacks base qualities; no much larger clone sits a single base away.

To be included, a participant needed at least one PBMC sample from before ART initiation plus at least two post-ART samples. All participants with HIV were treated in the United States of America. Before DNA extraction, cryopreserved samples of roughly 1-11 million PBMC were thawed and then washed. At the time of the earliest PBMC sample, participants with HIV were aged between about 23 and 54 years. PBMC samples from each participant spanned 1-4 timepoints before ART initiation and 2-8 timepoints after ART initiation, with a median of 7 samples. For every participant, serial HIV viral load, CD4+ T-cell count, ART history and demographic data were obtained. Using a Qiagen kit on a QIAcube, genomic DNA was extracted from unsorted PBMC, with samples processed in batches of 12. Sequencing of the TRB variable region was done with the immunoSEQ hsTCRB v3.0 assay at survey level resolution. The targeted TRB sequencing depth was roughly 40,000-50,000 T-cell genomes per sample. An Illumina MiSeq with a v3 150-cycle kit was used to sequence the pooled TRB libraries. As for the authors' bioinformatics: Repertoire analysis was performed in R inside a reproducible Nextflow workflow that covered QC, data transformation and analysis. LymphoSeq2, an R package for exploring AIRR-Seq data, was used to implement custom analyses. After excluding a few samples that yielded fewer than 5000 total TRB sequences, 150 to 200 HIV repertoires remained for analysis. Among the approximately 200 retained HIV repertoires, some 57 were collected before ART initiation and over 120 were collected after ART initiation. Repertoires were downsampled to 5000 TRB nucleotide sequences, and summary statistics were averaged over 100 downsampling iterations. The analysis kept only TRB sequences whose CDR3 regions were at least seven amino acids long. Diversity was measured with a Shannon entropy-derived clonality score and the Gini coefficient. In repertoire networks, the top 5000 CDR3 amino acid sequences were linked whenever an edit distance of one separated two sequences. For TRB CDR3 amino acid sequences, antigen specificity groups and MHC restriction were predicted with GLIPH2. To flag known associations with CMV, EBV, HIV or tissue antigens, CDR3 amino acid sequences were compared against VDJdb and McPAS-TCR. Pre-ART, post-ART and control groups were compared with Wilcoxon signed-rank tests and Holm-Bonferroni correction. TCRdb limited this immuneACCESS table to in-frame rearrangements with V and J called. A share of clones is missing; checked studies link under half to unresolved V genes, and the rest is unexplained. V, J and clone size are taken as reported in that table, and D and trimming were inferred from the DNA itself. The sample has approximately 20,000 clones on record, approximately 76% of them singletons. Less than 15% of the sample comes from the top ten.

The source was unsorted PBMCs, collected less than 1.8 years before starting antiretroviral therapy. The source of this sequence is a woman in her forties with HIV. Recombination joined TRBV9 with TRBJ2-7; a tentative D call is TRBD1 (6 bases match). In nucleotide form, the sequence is TGTGCCAGCAGCGTAGAATCAGGGGCCGACGAGCAGTACTTC. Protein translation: CASSVESGADEQYF. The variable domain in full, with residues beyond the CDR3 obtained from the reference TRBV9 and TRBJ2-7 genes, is DSGVTQTPKHLITATGQRVTLRCSPRSGDLSVYWYQQSLDQGLQFLIQYYNGEERAKGNILERFSAQQFPDLHSELNLSSLELGDSALYFCASSVESGADEQYFGPGTRLTVT.